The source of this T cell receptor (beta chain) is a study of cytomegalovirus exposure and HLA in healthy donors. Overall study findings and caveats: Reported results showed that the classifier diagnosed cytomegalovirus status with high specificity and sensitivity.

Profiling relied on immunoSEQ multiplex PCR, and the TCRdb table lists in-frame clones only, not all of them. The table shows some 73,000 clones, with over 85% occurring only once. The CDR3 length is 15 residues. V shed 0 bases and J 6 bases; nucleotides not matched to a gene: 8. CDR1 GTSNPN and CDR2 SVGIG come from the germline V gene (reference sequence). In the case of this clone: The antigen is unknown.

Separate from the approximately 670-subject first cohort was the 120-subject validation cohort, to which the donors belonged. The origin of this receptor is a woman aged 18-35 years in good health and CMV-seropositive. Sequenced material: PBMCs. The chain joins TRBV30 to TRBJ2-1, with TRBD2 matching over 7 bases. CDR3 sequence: CAWSVYSGRGNEQFF. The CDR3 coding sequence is TGTGCCTGGAGTGTATATAGCGGGCGGGGCAATGAGCAGTTCTTC.